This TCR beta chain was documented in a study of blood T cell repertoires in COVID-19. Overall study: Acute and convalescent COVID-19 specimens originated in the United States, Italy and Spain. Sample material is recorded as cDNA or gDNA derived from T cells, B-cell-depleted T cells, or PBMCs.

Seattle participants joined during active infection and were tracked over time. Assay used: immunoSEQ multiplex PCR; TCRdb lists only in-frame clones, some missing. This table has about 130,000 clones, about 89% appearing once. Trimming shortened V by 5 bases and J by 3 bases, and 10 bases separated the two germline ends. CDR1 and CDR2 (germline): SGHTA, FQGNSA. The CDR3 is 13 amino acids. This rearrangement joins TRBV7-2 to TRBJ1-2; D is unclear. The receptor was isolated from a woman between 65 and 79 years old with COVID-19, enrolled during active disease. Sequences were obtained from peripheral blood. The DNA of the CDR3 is TGTGCCAGCAGCCCTACAGAATACTATGGCTACACCTTC. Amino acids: CASSPTEYYGYTF.